This entry lists 24 T cell receptor beta chains sequenced from one sample in a study. TCRdb reprocessed the RT-PCR reads with MiXCR, giving one entry per CDR3 protein. Counted here are hundreds of thousands of distinct CDR3 sequences, over 12% occurring once; the ten biggest clones make up about 3.6%. Sequencing was done on a sample of memory CD4+ T cells from blood. These TCRs come from a female donor in good health, serving as a healthy control.

The rearrangement links TRBV6-2 or TRBV6-3 to TRBJ1-1, with a tentative D call TRBD1 (5 bases). The ends were cut back, 6 bases at V and 11 bases at J, with 16 bases in the middle. The CDR3 loop spans 12 amino acids. From germline, CDR1 is MNHEY and CDR2 SVGEGT. The CDR3: CASSSGPQKAFF. CDR3 DNA: TGTGCCAGCAGCTCGGGGCCCCAGAAGGCTTTCTTT.

This clonotype turned up a few times. The chain carries TRBV28 and TRBJ2-7; 9 bases match TRBD2. The CDR3 has 14 amino acids. V lost 4 bases to trimming and J lost 3 bases; unmatched junction nucleotides: 4. Germline CDR1 is MDHEN and CDR2 is SYDVKM. The CDR3 coding sequence is TGTGCCAGCAGTTATAGCGGGAGTGGCTACGAGCAGTACTTC. Protein product: CASSYSGSGYEQYF. Filled out from reference TRBV28 and TRBJ2-7, the complete variable domain reads DVKVTQSSRYLVKRTGEKVFLECVQDMDHENMFWYRQDPGLGLRLIYFSYDVKMKEKGDIPEGYSVSREKKERFSLILESASTNQTSMYLCASSYSGSGYEQYFGPGTRLTVT.

This clonotype was counted only a few times. This chain links TRBV27 with TRBJ1-4, with D unclear. This CDR3 has 14 residues. Trimming removed 2 bases at V and 7 bases at J, with 11 bases between. Germline V gene data show CDR1 as MNHEY and CDR2 as SMNVEV (reference sequence). CDR3 DNA: TGTGCCAGCAGTTTAGGGCGACAACGTGAAAAACTGTTTTTT. Residues: CASSLGRQREKLFF.

The chain carries TRBV2 and TRBJ1-5; D remains ambiguous. Germline V gene data show CDR1 as SNHLY and CDR2 as FYNNEI. The CDR3 extends over 12 amino acids. Trimming removed 7 bases at V and 2 bases at J, with 6 bases between. The CDR3 DNA sequence: TGTGCCAGCAATGGGGGCAATCAGCCCCAGCATTTT. As protein: CASNGGNQPQHF.

This clonotype was counted between two and nine times. The chain is built from TRBV27 and TRBJ2-7; D not resolved. Germline CDR1 MNHEY, CDR2 SMNVEV (reference sequence). The V end lost 10 bases, the J end lost 1 base, and 8 bases lay between the germline ends. The CDR3 is made up of 11 amino acids. CDR3 amino acids: CAIKISYEQYF. Written as DNA, the CDR3 is TGTGCCATCAAAATTTCCTACGAGCAGTACTTC.

This rearrangement joins TRBV3-1 to TRBJ1-4; a weak D match, TRBD1 (5 bases). Germline CDR1 LGHDT, CDR2 YNNKEL (reference sequence). V lost 7 bases to trimming and J lost 8 bases, with 14 bases between them. The CDR3 length is 13 residues. CDR3 protein: CASNFGGGEKLFF. In nucleotides, the CDR3 is TGTGCCAGCAACTTCGGGGGTGGCGAAAAACTGTTTTTT.

This clonotype appeared a few times. This chain uses TRBV20-1 with TRBJ2-2; TRBD1 aligns across 10 bases. CDR3 length equals 17 residues. The J segment lost 2 bases and the V segment lost 0 bases, leaving 6 bases of the junction unmatched. CDR1 and CDR2 (germline): DFQATT, SNEGSKA (reference sequence). This chain's CDR3 is CSARDRGQGSNTGELFF. CDR3 DNA: TGCAGTGCTAGAGATAGGGGACAGGGGTCTAACACCGGGGAGCTGTTTTTT.

The chain is built from TRBV20-1 and TRBJ2-5, with 7 bases lining up with TRBD1. This CDR3 region has 14 residues. V shed 2 bases and J 4 bases; nucleotides not matched to a gene: 7. Germline V lookup: CDR1 DFQATT, CDR2 SNEGSKA (reference sequence). This CDR3 is CSARRTGLGETQYF. CDR3 DNA: TGCAGTGCTAGACGGACAGGCCTGGGAGAGACCCAGTACTTC.

The J gene is TRBJ2-7, the V gene TRBV28; 7 nucleotides agree with TRBD2. V dropped 2 bases and J dropped 3; count of bases not matched to a gene: 16. Germline-derived CDR1 and CDR2 are MDHEN and SYDVKM. CDR3 length equals 18 residues. The CDR3 loop reads CASSLPPFGGGTGYEQYF. CDR3 bases: TGTGCCAGCAGTTTACCCCCCTTCGGGGGAGGGACCGGCTACGAGCAGTACTTC.

This clonotype was observed a few times. The rearrangement uses TRBV20-1 and TRBJ2-1; 8 bases match TRBD2. Germline V gene lookup returns CDR1 DFQATT and CDR2 SNEGSKA (reference sequence). J was trimmed by 3 bases and V by 6 bases; bases with no gene match: 19. CDR3 length equals 18 residues. CDR3 sequence reads: CSAPSGTSFGWRYNEQFF. DNA of the CDR3: TGCAGTGCGCCCTCCGGGACTAGTTTTGGCTGGCGCTACAATGAGCAGTTCTTC.

The sample holds many counts of this clonotype. The chain carries TRBV6-4 and TRBJ2-1; no clear D gene. V was shortened by 0 bases and J by 9 bases, with 9 bases between the two germline ends. CDR3 length equals 13 residues. Germline V gene sequence: CDR1 MRHNA, CDR2 SNTAGT. CDR3 nucleotide sequence: TGTGCCAGCAGTGACTCAGACTTCGGTGAGCAGTTCTTC. Protein: CASSDSDFGEQFF.

This clonotype appeared many times. The genes are TRBV5-1 and TRBJ1-4; TRBD1 matches 9 bases. Germline CDR1 reads SGHRS; CDR2 reads YFSETQ. The ends lost 4 bases at V and 5 bases at J; junction bases unmatched: 3. There are 14 residues in the CDR3. The CDR3 DNA reads as TGCGCCAGCAGCCCGACAGGGGGAAATGAAAAACTGTTTTTT. Translated, it gives CASSPTGGNEKLFF. Combining the CDR3 with reference TRBV5-1 and TRBJ1-4 gives the whole variable domain KAGVTQTPRYLIKTRGQQVTLSCSPISGHRSVSWYQQTPGQGLQFLFEYFSETQRNKGNFPGRFSGRQFSNSRSEMNVSTLELGDSALYLCASSPTGGNEKLFFGSGTQLSVL.

CDR3 in amino acids: CASSRGLAGVEQYF. In DNA form, the CDR3 reads TGCGCCAGCAGCCGGGGACTAGCGGGAGTCGAGCAGTACTTC. The chain recombines TRBV5-1 with TRBJ2-7; TRBD2 matches 14 bases. Germline CDR1 SGHRS, CDR2 YFSETQ. J gave up 6 bases and V 4 bases, and 3 bases lay outside the gene matches. This CDR3 spans 14 amino acids.

The count of this clonotype is one. The rearrangement links TRBV2 to TRBJ1-5, with 9 bases identical to TRBD1. Germline trimming cut 7 bases from V and 6 bases from J; bases unmatched to any gene: 10. CDR1 SNHLY and CDR2 FYNNEI come from the germline V gene. The CDR3 is made up of 15 amino acids. DNA of the CDR3: TGTGCCAGCAACGATGGACAGGGGCCCGGTCAGCCCCAGCATTTT. Amino acid sequence: CASNDGQGPGQPQHF.

The chain recombines TRBV7-2 with TRBJ1-5; 7 nucleotides match TRBD1. The CDR3 sequence is 15 residues long. V dropped 5 bases and J dropped 5; count of bases not matched to a gene: 9. Germline V gene data show CDR1 as SGHTA and CDR2 as FQGNSA. The DNA of the CDR3 is TGTGCCAGCAGCCTCCGACAGGGTGTACATCAGCCCCAGCATTTT. It yields the protein CASSLRQGVHQPQHF.

This clonotype appeared a few times. This chain uses TRBV29-1 with TRBJ1-3; D not resolved. The V gene lost 6 bases and the J gene lost 5 bases, with 11 bases spanning the gap. Germline loops: CDR1 SQVTM, CDR2 ANQGSEA. The CDR3 has 12 residues. CDR3 protein: CSVTESRNTIYF. CDR3 DNA: TGCAGCGTGACCGAGTCCAGAAACACCATATATTTT.

The chain links TRBV5-1 to TRBJ2-1; tentatively, D is TRBD2 (6 bases). CDR3 length: 16 amino acids. V was pared by 3 bases and J by 4 bases, with 17 bases between. Germline V gene lookup returns CDR1 SGHRS and CDR2 YFSETQ. Here the CDR3 reads CASSWNSGTLYNEQFF. CDR3 nucleotide sequence: TGCGCCAGCAGCTGGAACTCCGGGACTCTTTACAATGAGCAGTTCTTC.

This clonotype has a count of ten or more. The gene calls are TRBV20-1 and TRBJ1-1; D not certain. Germline lookup yields CDR1 DFQATT and CDR2 SNEGSKA (reference sequence). This CDR3 contains 13 residues. V lost 4 bases, J lost 0 bases, and 9 bases lay in between. CDR3 residues: CSANNQMNTEAFF. Written as DNA, the CDR3 is TGCAGTGCTAATAATCAGATGAACACTGAAGCTTTCTTT.

The V call is TRBV5-1, the J call TRBJ2-3; D gene unclear. Germline lookup yields CDR1 SGHRS and CDR2 YFSETQ. V dropped 0 bases and J dropped 8 bases, with 16 bases sitting between them. This CDR3 is 15 amino acids long. CDR3 coding DNA: TGCGCCAGCAGCTTGGCCGAGAGCCCAGTAGGTACGCAGTATTTT. Translation: CASSLAESPVGTQYF.

This chain joins TRBV18 and TRBJ1-1, with D uncertain. Trimming took off 3 bases at V and 0 bases at J, with 11 bases between the two ends. The germline gives CDR1 KGHSH, CDR2 LQKENI. CDR3 length: 15 amino acids. CDR3 coding DNA: TGTGCCAGCTCACCGATTAACAACATGAACACTGAAGCTTTCTTT. Translated: CASSPINNMNTEAFF. Full variable domain (outside the CDR3, taken from reference TRBV18 and TRBJ1-1): NAGVMQNPRHLVRRRGQEARLRCSPMKGHSHVYWYRQLPEEGLKFMVYLQKENIIDESGMPKERFSAEFPKEGPSILRIQQVVRGDSAAYFCASSPINNMNTEAFFGQGTRLTVV.

This clonotype has a handful of counts. The rearrangement links TRBV20-1 to TRBJ2-1; perhaps TRBD2 as D (6 bases). The germline gives CDR1 DFQATT, CDR2 SNEGSKA (reference sequence). V shed 4 bases and J shed 5 bases, with 15 bases lying between them. The CDR3 extends over 14 amino acids. The CDR3 is CSAIRQPGDNEQFF. CDR3 nucleotide sequence: TGCAGTGCTATACGCCAACCGGGGGACAATGAGCAGTTCTTC.

The V gene is TRBV4-1, the J gene TRBJ1-3; TRBD1 is a possible D gene (5 bases). The V end was cut by 4 bases, the J end by 2 bases, with 18 bases between. Per germline, CDR1 MGHRA and CDR2 YSYEKL. There are 17 residues in the CDR3. The CDR3 loop is CASSRGGIILTGNTIYF. In nucleotides, the CDR3 is TGCGCCAGCAGCCGCGGGGGGATCATCCTTACTGGAAACACCATATATTTT.

This clonotype was detected many times. This sequence joins TRBV4-1 and TRBJ2-7, with 7 bases matching TRBD2. Germline V gene sequence: CDR1 MGHRA, CDR2 YSYEKL. Trimming took 4 bases from V and 0 from J; bases not matched to a gene: 9. This CDR3 is 16 amino acids long. The CDR3 region has the DNA TGCGCCAGCAGCCTCGTAGCGGGTAAGAGCTCCTACGAGCAGTACTTC. It translates to CASSLVAGKSSYEQYF.

This clonotype was recorded many times. The chain carries TRBV5-1 and TRBJ2-2, with D maybe TRBD1 (5 bases). The CDR3 spans 15 residues. The V and J ends lost 4 bases and 9 bases respectively, with 19 bases between them. Looked up from germline, CDR1 is SGHRS and CDR2 is YFSETQ. CDR3 nucleotides: TGCGCCAGCAGCGGAACTTTATTAGGGGCGCGGGAGCTGTTTTTT. Translating gives CASSGTLLGARELFF. Full variable domain (rest looked up from reference TRBV5-1 and TRBJ2-2): KAGVTQTPRYLIKTRGQQVTLSCSPISGHRSVSWYQQTPGQGLQFLFEYFSETQRNKGNFPGRFSGRQFSNSRSEMNVSTLELGDSALYLCASSGTLLGARELFFGEGSRLTVL.